Listed here is a single T cell receptor (beta chain). These data originate in a study of shared clonotypes between healthy human individuals. This CDR3 spans 17 amino acids. Unmatched junction bases numbered 11, after V lost 4 bases and J lost 2 bases. Looked up from germline, CDR1 is LNHDA and CDR2 is SQIVND (reference sequence). Here immunoSEQ multiplex PCR was the method, and the copy in TCRdb shows in-frame clones only, minus some. The sample includes 2 million to 2.5 million clones, approximately 90% of them seen just once. Recent vaccinations or acute infections were absent in the healthy HIV-negative adult donors.

The sample comprised naive CD4+ T cells from PBMCs. Documented subset: CD45RA+ positively selected. The chain uses TRBV19 and TRBJ1-5; 7 bases are shared with TRBD1. This clonotype was sampled from a man aged 18 to 30 in good health. Some clones in this sample may be carry-over from other donors' samples. The CDR3: CASSRLTGSQGNQPQHF. The CDR3 DNA reads as TGTGCCAGTAGTAGACTGACAGGGAGTCAAGGCAATCAGCCCCAGCATTTT.